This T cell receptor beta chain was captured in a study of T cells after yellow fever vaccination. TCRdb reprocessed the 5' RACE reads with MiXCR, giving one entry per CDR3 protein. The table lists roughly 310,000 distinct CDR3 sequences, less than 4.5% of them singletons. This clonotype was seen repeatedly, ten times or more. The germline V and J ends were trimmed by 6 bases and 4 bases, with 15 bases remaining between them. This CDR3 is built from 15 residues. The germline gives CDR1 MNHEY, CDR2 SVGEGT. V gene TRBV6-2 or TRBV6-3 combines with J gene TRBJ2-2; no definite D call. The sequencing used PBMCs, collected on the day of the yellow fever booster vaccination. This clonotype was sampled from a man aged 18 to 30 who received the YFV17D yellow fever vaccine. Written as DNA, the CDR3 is TGTGCCAGCAGAATGGACGGTGCCGGCACCGGGGAGCTGTTTTTT. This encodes CASRMDGAGTGELFF.